The rows below give T cell receptor beta chains drawn from one sample of a study of technical replicates of blood from a handful of donors. Data came from immunoSEQ multiplex PCR; TCRdb stores just in-frame clones and leaves some out. The sample contains tens of thousands of clones, about 94% of which appear only once. The sequenced sample consisted of T cells isolated from PBMCs. These receptors all stem from a human donor in good health. The CDR3 runs from the conserved cysteine through the conserved F or W. D genes are given only for firm matches. Some rows have no size entry. The others give once, few or many, or a class for an expanded clone.

>TRBV27|-|TRBJ2-2|-
TGTGCCAGCAGTATTCAGGGTGCCGGGGAGCTGTTTTTT
CASSIQGAGELFF
>TRBV28|-|TRBJ2-5|TRBD2
TGTGCCAGCAGTCCGGCGGGGGGCGGACGGGAGACCCAGTACTTC
CASSPAGGGRETQYF
>TRBV6-5|-|TRBJ2-7|TRBD2
TGTGCCAGCAGTCTCGGGGGGGACTACGAGCAGTACTTC
CASSLGGDYEQYF
>TRBV7-2|-|TRBJ2-3|TRBD2
TGTGCCAGCAGCTTAGGGACTAGTCAGTATTTT
CASSLGTSQYF
>TRBV5-5|once|TRBJ1-1|-
TGTGCCAGCAGCTTATGGGGAGGTACCACTGAAGCTTTCTTT
CASSLWGGTTEAFF
>TRBV2|-|TRBJ1-6|TRBD1
TGTGCCAGCACTGGTACAGGGGATTCACCCCTCCACTTT
CASTGTGDSPLHF
>TRBV11-1|-|TRBJ1-1|TRBD1
TGTGCCAGCAGCCCTCCGGGACAGTTGAACACTGAAGCTTTCTTT
CASSPPGQLNTEAFF
>TRBV28|-|TRBJ1-1|-
TGTGCCAGCAGTTTACCCCGAGTGTTCCCTGAAGCTTTCTTT
CASSLPRVFPEAFF
>TRBV10-3|once|TRBJ1-2|TRBD1
TGTGCCATCCGTACGAGTCAGGGGGAGTATGGCTACACCTTC
CAIRTSQGEYGYTF
>TRBV7-3|-|TRBJ1-2|-
TGTGCCAGCAGCATACGACCGGGACACGAGTATGGCTACACCTTC
CASSIRPGHEYGYTF